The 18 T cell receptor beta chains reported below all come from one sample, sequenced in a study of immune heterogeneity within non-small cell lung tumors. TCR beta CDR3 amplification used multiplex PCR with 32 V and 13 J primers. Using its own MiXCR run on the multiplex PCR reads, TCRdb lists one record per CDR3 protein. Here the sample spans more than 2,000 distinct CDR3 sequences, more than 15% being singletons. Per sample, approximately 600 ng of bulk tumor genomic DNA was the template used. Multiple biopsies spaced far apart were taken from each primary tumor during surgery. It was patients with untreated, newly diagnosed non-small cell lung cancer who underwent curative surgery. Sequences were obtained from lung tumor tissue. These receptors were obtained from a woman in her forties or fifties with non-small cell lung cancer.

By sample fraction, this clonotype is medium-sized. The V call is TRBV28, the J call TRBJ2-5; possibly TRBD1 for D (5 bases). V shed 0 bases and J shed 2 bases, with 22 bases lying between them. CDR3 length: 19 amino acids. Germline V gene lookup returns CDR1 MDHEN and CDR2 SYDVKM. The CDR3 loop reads CASSLWNGARLVPQETQYF. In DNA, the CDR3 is TGTGCCAGCAGTTTATGGAATGGGGCTAGACTTGTCCCACAAGAGACCCAGTACTTC. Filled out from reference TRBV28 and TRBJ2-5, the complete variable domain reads DVKVTQSSRYLVKRTGEKVFLECVQDMDHENMFWYRQDPGLGLRLIYFSYDVKMKEKGDIPEGYSVSREKKERFSLILESASTNQTSMYLCASSLWNGARLVPQETQYFGPGTRLLVL.

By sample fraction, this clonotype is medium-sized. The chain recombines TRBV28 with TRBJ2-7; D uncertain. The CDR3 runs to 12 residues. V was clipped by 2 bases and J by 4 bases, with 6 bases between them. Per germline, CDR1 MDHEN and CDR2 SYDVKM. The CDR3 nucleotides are TGTGCCAGCAGTTTAGACCAATACGAGCAGTACTTC. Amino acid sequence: CASSLDQYEQYF.

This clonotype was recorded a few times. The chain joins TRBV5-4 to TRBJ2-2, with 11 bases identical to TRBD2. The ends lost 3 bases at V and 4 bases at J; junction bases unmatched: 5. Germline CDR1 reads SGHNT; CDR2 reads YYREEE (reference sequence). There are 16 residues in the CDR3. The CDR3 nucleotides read TGTGCCAGCAGCTCACCGACTAGCGGGACCACCGGGGAGCTGTTTTTT. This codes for CASSSPTSGTTGELFF.

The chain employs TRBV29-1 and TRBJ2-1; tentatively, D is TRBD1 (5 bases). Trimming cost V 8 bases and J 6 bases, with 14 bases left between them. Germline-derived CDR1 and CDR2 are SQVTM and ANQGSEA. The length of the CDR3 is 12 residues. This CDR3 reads CSLLQVGNEQFF. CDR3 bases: TGCAGCCTGCTACAGGTTGGCAATGAGCAGTTCTTC.

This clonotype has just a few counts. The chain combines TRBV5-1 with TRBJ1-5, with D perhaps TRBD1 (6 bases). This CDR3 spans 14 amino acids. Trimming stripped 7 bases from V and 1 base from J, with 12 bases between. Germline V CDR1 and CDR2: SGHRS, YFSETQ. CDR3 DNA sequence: TGCGCCAGCGGCCCGGGGGGCAGCAATCAGCCCCAGCATTTT. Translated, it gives CASGPGGSNQPQHF. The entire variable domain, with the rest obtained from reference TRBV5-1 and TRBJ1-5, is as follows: KAGVTQTPRYLIKTRGQQVTLSCSPISGHRSVSWYQQTPGQGLQFLFEYFSETQRNKGNFPGRFSGRQFSNSRSEMNVSTLELGDSALYLCASGPGGSNQPQHFGDGTRLSIL.

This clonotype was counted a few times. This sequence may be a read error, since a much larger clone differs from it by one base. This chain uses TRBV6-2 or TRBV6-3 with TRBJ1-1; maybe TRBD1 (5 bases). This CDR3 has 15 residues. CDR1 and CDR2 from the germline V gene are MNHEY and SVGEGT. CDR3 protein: CASSLLTVGGTESFF. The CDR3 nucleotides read TGTGCCAGCAGCCTACTGACAGTCGGTGGCACTGAATCTTTCTTT.

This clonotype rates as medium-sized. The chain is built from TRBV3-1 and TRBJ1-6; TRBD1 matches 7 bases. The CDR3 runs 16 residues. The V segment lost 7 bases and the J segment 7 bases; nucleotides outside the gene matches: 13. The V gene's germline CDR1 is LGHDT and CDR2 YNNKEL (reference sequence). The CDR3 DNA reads TGTGCCAGCATCGACAGCAGGACAGGACTAAATTCACCCCTCCACTTT. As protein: CASIDSRTGLNSPLHF. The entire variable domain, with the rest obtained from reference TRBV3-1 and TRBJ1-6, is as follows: DTAVSQTPKYLVTQMGNDKSIKCEQNLGHDTMYWYKQDSKKFLKIMFSYNNKELIINETVPNRFSPKSPDKAHLNLHINSLELGDSAVYFCASIDSRTGLNSPLHFGNGTRLTVT.

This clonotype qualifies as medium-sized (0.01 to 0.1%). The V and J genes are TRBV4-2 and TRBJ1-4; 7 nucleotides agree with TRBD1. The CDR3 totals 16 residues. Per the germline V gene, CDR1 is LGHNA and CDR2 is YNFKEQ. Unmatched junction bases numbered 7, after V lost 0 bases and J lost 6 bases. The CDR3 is CASSQDPTGLYEKLFF. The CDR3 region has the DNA TGTGCCAGCAGCCAAGATCCGACAGGGCTATATGAAAAACTGTTTTTT.

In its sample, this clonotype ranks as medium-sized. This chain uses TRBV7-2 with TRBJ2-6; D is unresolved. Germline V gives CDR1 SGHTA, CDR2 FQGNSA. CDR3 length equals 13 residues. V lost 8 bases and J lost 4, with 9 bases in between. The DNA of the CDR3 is TGTGCCAGCCGCCGGTTGGGGGCCAACGTCCTGACTTTC. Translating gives CASRRLGANVLTF.

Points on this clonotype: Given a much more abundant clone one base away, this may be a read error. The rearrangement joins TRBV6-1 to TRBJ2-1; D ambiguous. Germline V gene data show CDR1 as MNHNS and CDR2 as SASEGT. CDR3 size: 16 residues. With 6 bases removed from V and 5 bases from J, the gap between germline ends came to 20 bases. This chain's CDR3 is CASSPWPTRHHNEQFF. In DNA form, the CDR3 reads TGTGCCAGCAGCCCTTGGCCCACTCGGCATCACAATGAGCAGTTCTTC.

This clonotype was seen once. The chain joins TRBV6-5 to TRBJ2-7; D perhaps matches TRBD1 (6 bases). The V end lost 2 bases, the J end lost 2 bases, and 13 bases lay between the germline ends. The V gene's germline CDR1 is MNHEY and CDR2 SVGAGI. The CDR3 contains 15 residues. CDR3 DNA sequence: TGTGCCAGCAGTTACGGGGGCATAGGAACCTACGAGCAGTACTTC. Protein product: CASSYGGIGTYEQYF.

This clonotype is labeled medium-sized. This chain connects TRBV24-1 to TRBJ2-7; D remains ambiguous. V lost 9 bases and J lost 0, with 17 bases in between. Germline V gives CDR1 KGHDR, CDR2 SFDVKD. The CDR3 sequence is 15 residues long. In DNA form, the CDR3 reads TGTGCCACCTCGGATTTTAGATACAGCTCCTACGAGCAGTACTTC. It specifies CATSDFRYSSYEQYF.

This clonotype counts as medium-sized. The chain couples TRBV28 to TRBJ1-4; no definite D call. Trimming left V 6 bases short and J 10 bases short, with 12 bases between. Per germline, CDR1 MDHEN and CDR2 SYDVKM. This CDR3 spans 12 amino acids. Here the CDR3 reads CASSPPRGKLFF. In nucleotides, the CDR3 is TGTGCCAGCAGCCCCCCGCGGGGAAAACTGTTTTTT.

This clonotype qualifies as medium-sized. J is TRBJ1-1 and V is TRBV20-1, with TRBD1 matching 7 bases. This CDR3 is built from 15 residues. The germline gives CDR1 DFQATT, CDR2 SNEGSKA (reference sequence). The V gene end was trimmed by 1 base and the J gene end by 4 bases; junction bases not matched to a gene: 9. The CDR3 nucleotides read TGCAGTGCTAGAGCAGACAGGGTGGGGGGCACTGAAGCTTTCTTT. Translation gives CSARADRVGGTEAFF.

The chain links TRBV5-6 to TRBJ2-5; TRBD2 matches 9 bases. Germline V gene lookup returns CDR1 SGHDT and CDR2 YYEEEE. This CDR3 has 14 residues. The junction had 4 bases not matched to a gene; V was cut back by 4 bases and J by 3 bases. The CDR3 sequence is CASSLWTSEETQYF. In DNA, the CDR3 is TGTGCCAGCAGCCTGTGGACTAGCGAAGAGACCCAGTACTTC.

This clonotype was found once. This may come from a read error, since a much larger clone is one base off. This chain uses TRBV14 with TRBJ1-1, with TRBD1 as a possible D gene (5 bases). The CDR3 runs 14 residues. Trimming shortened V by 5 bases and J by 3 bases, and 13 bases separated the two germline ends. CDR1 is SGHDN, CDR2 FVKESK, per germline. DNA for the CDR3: TGTGCCAGCAGCTCCAGGGAAATGTACACTGAAGCTTTCTTT. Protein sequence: CASSSREMYTEAFF.

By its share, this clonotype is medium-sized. The CDR3 DNA reads TGTGCCAGCAGCGTAGAGGGACGGACATATGGCTACACCTTC. Residues: CASSVEGRTYGYTF. The chain links TRBV9 to TRBJ1-2, with D maybe TRBD1 (5 bases). Trimming took off 0 bases at V and 5 bases at J, with 11 bases between the two ends. The CDR3 consists of 14 residues. The germline V gene encodes CDR1 SGDLS and CDR2 YYNGEE.

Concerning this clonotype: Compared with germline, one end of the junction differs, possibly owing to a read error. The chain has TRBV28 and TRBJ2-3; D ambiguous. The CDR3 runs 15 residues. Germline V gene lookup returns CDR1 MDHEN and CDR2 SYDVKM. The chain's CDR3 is CAGSFPPASTDTQYF. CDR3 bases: TGTGCCGGCAGTTTCCCGCCAGCAAGCACAGATACGCAGTATTTT.